Included here is one T cell receptor (beta chain) sequence, with context. The data belong to a study of cytomegalovirus exposure and HLA in healthy donors. 60 Vbeta and 13 Jbeta primers were used in PCR. This table comes from immunoSEQ multiplex PCR, and its TCRdb copy is limited to in-frame clones, with some not included. The repertoire holds a few hundred thousand clones, with around 81% as singletons. Germline V gene lookup returns CDR1 MDHEN and CDR2 SYDVKM. The CDR3 contains 14 residues. V was trimmed by 5 bases and J by 8 bases, leaving 18 bases between them. The chain has TRBV28 and TRBJ1-2; D may be TRBD1 (5 bases). This clonotype was sampled from a woman aged 55-75 years in good health and CMV-seropositive. What was sequenced was PBMCs. Here the CDR3 DNA reads TGTGCCAGCAGTCCCTTGGCGGGGGGTTCAGGCTACACCTTC. Protein: CASSPLAGGSGYTF.